A single count supports the clone carrying this TCR beta chain. Per the original methods: How many nucleated cells were present was estimated from reference gene primer amplification. TCRdb's copy holds only in-frame clones and misses some; the assay was immunoSEQ multiplex PCR. That table gives V, J and clone size, and the DNA gave D and trimming. The sample has tens of thousands of clones, about nine tenths seen once; the top ten hold around 1.3%. These data come from a study of blood T cell repertoires in COVID-19. Looking at the study overall: Acute and convalescent COVID-19 specimens originated in the United States, Italy and Spain. The cDNA or gDNA used as material had been derived from T cells, B-cell-depleted T cells, or PBMCs.

This receptor was identified in a woman of 80 years or more with acute or convalescent COVID-19. Sample: peripheral blood.

CDR3 DNA sequence: TGCGCCAGCAGCTTGGCCCAGGGGGGCAGTGAAAAACTGTTTTTT. Its protein is CASSLAQGGSEKLFF. V and J are TRBV5-1 and TRBJ1-4; 7 nucleotides line up with TRBD1. Trimming took 0 bases from V and 7 from J; bases not matched to a gene: 6. CDR3 length: 15 residues. CDR1 is SGHRS and CDR2 is YFSETQ in the germline V gene.